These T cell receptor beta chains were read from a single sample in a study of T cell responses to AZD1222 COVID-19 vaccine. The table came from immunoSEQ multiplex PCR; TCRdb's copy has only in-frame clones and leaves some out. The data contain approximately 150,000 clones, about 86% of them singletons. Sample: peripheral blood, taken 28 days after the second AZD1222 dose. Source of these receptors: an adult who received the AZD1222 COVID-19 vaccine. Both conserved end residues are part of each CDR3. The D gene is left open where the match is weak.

CDR3 protein: CASSYSIGTQETQYF
J gene: TRBJ2-5
V gene: TRBV6-2/TRBV6-3
D gene: -

CDR3 protein: CASSTDRGGYNEQFF
J gene: TRBJ2-1
V gene: TRBV7-8
D gene: TRBD1

CDR3 protein: CASSSFQGVQETQYF
J gene: TRBJ2-5
V gene: TRBV7-9
D gene: TRBD1

CDR3 protein: CASSPGLAGAGEQFF
J gene: TRBJ2-1
V gene: TRBV2
D gene: TRBD2

CDR3 protein: CASSPASQGYEQYF
J gene: TRBJ2-7
V gene: TRBV19
D gene: -

CDR3 protein: CASSNAGSGNNEQFF
J gene: TRBJ2-1
V gene: TRBV3-1/TRBV3-2
D gene: -

CDR3 protein: CASSLATGGMRVDTQYF
J gene: TRBJ2-3
V gene: TRBV28
D gene: TRBD1

CDR3 protein: CASSLVLAGEDTQYF
J gene: TRBJ2-3
V gene: TRBV5-1
D gene: TRBD2

CDR3 protein: CASSFQGAQNYGYTF
J gene: TRBJ1-2
V gene: TRBV27
D gene: TRBD1

CDR3 protein: CASSRTGEGYNEQFF
J gene: TRBJ2-1
V gene: TRBV5-6
D gene: TRBD2

CDR3 protein: CASSEFGGAGTDTQYF
J gene: TRBJ2-3
V gene: TRBV2
D gene: -

CDR3 protein: CASTFGVQGYGYTF
J gene: TRBJ1-2
V gene: TRBV2
D gene: -

CDR3 protein: CASERGQNTEAFF
J gene: TRBJ1-1
V gene: TRBV18
D gene: -

CDR3 protein: CASSIQVTNEKLFF
J gene: TRBJ1-4
V gene: TRBV19
D gene: -

CDR3 protein: CASSPGGRENVHEQYF
J gene: TRBJ2-7
V gene: TRBV9
D gene: -

CDR3 protein: CASSGVDQGYTF
J gene: TRBJ1-2
V gene: TRBV7-9
D gene: -

CDR3 protein: CASSLGEGLPYNEQFF
J gene: TRBJ2-1
V gene: TRBV5-8
D gene: TRBD2

CDR3 protein: CAWSVLAGGPGDTQYF
J gene: TRBJ2-3
V gene: TRBV30
D gene: TRBD2